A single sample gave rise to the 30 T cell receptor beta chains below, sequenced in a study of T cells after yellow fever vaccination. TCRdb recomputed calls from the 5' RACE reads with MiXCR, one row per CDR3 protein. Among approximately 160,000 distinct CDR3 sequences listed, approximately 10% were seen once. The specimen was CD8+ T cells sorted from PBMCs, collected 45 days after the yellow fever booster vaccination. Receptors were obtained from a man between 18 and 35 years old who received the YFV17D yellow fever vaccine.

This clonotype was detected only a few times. The CDR3 sequence is CASSVRGVSNQPQHF. The CDR3 DNA sequence: TGCGCCAGCAGCGTCCGAGGGGTTAGCAATCAGCCCCAGCATTTT. This chain links TRBV4-1 with TRBJ1-5; D possibly corresponds to TRBD1 (5 bases). Deletions cut 5 bases from V and 0 bases from J, with 11 bases between. This CDR3 contains 15 residues. The germline V gene encodes CDR1 MGHRA and CDR2 YSYEKL.

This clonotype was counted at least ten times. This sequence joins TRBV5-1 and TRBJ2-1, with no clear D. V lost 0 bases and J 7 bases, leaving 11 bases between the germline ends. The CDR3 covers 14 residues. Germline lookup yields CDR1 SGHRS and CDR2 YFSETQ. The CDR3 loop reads CASSLAGLKNEQFF. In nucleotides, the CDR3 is TGCGCCAGCAGCTTGGCGGGCCTAAAAAATGAGCAGTTCTTC.

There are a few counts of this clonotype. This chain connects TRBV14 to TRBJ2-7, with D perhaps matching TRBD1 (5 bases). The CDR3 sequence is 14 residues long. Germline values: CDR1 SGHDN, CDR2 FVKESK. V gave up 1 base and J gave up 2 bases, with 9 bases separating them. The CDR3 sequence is CASSQVDRTYEQYF. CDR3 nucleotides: TGTGCCAGCAGCCAAGTAGACAGAACCTACGAGCAGTACTTC.

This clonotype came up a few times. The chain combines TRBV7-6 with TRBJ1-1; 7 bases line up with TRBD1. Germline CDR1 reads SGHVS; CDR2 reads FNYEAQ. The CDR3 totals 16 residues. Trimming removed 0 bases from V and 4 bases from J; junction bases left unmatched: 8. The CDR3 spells CASSLARAGGTTEAFF. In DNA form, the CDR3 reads TGTGCCAGCAGCTTAGCGCGAGCAGGGGGAACCACTGAAGCTTTCTTT.

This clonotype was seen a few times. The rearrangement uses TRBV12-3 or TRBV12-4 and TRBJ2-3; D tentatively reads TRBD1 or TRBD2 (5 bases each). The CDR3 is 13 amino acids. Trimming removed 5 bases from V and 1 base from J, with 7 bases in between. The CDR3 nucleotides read TGTGCCAGCAGTGGGGGAGGCACAGATACGCAGTATTTT. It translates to CASSGGGTDTQYF.

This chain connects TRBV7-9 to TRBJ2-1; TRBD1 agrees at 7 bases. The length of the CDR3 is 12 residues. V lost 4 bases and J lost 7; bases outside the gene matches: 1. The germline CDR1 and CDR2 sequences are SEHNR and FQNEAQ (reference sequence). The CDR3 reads CASSSQGNEQFF. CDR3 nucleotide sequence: TGTGCCAGCAGCTCACAGGGGAATGAGCAGTTCTTC. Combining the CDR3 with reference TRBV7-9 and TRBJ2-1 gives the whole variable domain DTGVSQNPRHKITKRGQNVTFRCDPISEHNRLYWYRQTLGQGPEFLTYFQNEAQLEKSRLLSDRFSAERPKGSFSTLEIQRTEQGDSAMYLCASSSQGNEQFFGPGTRLTVL.

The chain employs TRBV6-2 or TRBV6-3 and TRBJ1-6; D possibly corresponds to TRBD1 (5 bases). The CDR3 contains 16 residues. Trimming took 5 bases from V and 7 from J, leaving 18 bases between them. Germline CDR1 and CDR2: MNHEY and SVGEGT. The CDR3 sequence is CASSPRTVGGNSPLHF. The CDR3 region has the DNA TGTGCCAGCAGTCCGAGGACGGTGGGGGGAAATTCACCCCTCCACTTT.

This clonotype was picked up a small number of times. This CDR3 reads CASSPRDSLNSPLHF. DNA for the CDR3: TGTGCCAGTAGTCCCCGGGACAGCCTCAATTCACCCCTCCACTTT. The rearrangement uses TRBV19 and TRBJ1-6, with TRBD1 matching over 7 bases. The trim removed 5 bases at V and 7 bases at J, leaving 8 bases unmatched. CDR3 length: 15 amino acids. Germline loops: CDR1 LNHDA, CDR2 SQIVND (reference sequence).

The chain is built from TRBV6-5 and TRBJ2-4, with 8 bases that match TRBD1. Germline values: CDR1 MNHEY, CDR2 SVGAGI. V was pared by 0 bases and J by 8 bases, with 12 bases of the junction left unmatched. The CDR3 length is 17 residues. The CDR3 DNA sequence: TGTGCCAGCAGTTACTCGGACAGGGCCTCAGTCGCGGACATTCAGTACTTC. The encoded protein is CASSYSDRASVADIQYF.

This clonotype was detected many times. CDR3 DNA sequence: TGTGCCAGCAGCTTAACGTTCCCTAGCTCACGAGAGACCCAGTACTTC. Translation gives CASSLTFPSSRETQYF. The V call is TRBV7-9, the J call TRBJ2-5; D is possibly TRBD2 (5 bases). V shed 2 bases and J shed 4 bases, with 17 bases lying between them. The germline V gene has CDR1 SEHNR and CDR2 FQNEAQ (reference sequence). CDR3 size: 16 residues.

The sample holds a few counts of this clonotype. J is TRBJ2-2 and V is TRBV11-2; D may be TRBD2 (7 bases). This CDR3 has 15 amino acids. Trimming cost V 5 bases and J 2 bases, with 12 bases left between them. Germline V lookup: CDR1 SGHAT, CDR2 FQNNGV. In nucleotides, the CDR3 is TGTGCCAGCAGCCCGAGGGGGGGCAACACCGGGGAGCTGTTTTTT. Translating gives CASSPRGGNTGELFF.

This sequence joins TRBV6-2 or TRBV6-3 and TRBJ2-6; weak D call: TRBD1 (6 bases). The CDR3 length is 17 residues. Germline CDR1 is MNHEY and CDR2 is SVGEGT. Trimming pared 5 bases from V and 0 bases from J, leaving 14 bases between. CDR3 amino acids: CASSPPGQISGANVLTF. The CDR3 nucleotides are TGTGCCAGCAGTCCCCCGGGACAAATCTCTGGGGCCAACGTCCTGACTTTC.

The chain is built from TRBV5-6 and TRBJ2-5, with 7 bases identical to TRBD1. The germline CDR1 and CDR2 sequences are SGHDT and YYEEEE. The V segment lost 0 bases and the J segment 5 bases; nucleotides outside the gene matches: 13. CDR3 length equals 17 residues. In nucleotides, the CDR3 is TGTGCCAGCAGCTTGGAGTTTCGGGACAGAAGCTCGGAGACCCAGTACTTC. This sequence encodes CASSLEFRDRSSETQYF.

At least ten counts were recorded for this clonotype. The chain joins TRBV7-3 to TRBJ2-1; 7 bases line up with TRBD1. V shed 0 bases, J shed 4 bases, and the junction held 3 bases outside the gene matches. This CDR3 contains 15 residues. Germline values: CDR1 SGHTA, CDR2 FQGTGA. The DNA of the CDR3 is TGTGCCAGCAGCTTAACGGGGACAGAATACAATGAGCAGTTCTTC. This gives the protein CASSLTGTEYNEQFF.

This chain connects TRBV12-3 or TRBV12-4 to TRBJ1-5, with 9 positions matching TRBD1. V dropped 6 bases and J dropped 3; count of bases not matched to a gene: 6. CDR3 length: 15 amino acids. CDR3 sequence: CASRSGTGSNQPQHF. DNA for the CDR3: TGTGCCAGCAGATCCGGGACAGGGTCCAATCAGCCCCAGCATTTT.

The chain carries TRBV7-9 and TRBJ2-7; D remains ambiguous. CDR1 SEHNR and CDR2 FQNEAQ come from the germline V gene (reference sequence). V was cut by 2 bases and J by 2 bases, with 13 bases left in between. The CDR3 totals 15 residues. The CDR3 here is CASSLSESPTYEQYF. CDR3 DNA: TGTGCCAGCAGCTTATCGGAGTCCCCCACCTACGAGCAGTACTTC.

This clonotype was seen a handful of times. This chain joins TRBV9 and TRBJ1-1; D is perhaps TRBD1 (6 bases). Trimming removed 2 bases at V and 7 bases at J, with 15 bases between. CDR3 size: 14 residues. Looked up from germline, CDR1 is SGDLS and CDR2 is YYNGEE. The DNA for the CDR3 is TGTGCCAGCAGCGTTAGTGCGGGGGGGCGTGAAGCTTTCTTT. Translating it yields CASSVSAGGREAFF.

The CDR3 DNA follows: TGTGCCAGCCGGCAAGCCACTTACTACGAGCAGTACGTC. Amino acids: CASRQATYYEQYV. The chain combines TRBV6-2 or TRBV6-3 with TRBJ2-7; D ambiguous. From germline, CDR1 is MNHEY and CDR2 SVGEGT. The CDR3 loop spans 13 amino acids. Trimming removed 8 bases from V and 3 bases from J, with 14 bases in between.

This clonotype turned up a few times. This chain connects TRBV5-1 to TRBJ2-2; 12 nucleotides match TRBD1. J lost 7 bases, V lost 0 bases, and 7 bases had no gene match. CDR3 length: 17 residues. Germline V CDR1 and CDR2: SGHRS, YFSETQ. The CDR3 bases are TGCGCCAGCAGCTTGGCCCCCGGGACAGGGGGCGGCGGGGAGCTGTTTTTT. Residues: CASSLAPGTGGGGELFF.

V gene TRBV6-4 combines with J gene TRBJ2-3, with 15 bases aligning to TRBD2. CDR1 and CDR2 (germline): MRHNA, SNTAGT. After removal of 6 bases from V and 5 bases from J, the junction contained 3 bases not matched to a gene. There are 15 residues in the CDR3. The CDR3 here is CASRGLAGGQDTQYF. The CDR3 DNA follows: TGTGCCAGCAGAGGACTAGCGGGGGGGCAAGATACGCAGTATTTT.

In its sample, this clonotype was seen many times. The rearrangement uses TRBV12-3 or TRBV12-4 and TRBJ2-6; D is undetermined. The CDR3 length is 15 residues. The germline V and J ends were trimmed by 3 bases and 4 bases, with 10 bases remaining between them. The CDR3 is CASSFIVGGANVLTF. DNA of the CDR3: TGTGCCAGCAGTTTTATCGTCGGCGGGGCCAACGTCCTGACTTTC.

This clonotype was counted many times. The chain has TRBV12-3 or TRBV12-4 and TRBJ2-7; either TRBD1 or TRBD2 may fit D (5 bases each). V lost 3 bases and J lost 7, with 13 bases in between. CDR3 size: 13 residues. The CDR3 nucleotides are TGTGCCAGCAGTTTCCAGGGTCCGGGGGAGCAGTACGTC. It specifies CASSFQGPGEQYV.

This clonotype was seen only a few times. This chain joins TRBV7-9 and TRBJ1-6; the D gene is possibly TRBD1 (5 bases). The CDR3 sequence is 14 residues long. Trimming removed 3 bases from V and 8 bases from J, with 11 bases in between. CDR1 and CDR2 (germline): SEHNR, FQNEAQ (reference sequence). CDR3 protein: CASSLTETDSPLHF. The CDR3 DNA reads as TGTGCCAGCAGCTTGACAGAGACAGATTCACCCCTCCACTTT.

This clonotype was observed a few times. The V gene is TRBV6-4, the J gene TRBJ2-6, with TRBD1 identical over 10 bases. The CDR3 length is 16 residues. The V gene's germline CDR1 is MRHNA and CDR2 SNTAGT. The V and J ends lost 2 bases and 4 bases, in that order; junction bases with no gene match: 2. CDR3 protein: CASSDGTGEGANVLTF. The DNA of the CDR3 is TGTGCCAGCAGTGACGGGACAGGGGAAGGGGCCAACGTCCTGACTTTC.

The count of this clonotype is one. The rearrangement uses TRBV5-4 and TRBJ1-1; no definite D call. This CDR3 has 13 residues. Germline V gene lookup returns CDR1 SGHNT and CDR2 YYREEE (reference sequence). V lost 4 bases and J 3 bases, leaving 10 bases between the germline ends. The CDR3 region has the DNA TGTGCCAGCAGCCCAAAATCTGACACTGAAGCTTTCTTT. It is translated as CASSPKSDTEAFF.

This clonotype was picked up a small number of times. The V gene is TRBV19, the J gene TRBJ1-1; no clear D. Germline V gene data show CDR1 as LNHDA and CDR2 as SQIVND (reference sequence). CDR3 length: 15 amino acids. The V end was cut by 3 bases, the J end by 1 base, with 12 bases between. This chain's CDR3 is CASSIGTIQNTEAFF. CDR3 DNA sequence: TGTGCCAGTAGTATCGGCACGATACAGAACACTGAAGCTTTCTTT.

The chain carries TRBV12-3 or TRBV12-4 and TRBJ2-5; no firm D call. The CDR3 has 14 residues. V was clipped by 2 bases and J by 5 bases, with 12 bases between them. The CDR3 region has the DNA TGTGCCAGCAGTTTATGGGCGGACCGGGAGACCCAGTACTTC. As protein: CASSLWADRETQYF.

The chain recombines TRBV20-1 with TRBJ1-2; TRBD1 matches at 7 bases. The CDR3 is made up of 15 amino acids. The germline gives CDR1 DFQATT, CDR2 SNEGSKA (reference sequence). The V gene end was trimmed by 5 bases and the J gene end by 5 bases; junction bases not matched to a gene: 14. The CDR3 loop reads CSAWTGSRRGYGYTF. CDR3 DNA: TGCAGTGCTTGGACAGGATCCCGGAGGGGATATGGCTACACCTTC.

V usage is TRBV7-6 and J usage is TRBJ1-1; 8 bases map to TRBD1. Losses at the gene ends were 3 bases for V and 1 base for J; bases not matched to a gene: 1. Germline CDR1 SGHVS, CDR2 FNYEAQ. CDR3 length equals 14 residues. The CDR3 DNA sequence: TGTGCCAGCAGCTTGGACAGGGCGAACACTGAAGCTTTCTTT. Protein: CASSLDRANTEAFF.

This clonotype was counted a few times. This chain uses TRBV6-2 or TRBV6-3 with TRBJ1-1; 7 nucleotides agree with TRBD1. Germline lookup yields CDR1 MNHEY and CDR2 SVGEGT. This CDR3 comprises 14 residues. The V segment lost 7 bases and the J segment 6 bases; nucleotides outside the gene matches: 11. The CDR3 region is CASKLGGLLAEAFF. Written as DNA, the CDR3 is TGTGCCAGCAAACTAGGGGGCCTGCTGGCTGAAGCTTTCTTT.